The 28 T cell receptor beta chains reported below all come from one sample, sequenced in a study of blood T cell repertoires in COVID-19. Clones were sequenced by immunoSEQ multiplex PCR, and TCRdb holds only the in-frame ones, with some missing. The table shows tens of thousands of clones, with 79% occurring only once. The sequenced sample consisted of peripheral blood. These receptors all come from a human donor in a cohort sampled during active COVID-19.

The rearrangement joins TRBV27 to TRBJ1-1, with TRBD1 matching 7 bases. The CDR3 contains 16 residues. Germline V gene lookup returns CDR1 MNHEY and CDR2 SMNVEV (reference sequence). Unmatched junction bases numbered 7, after V lost 2 bases and J lost 1 base. The CDR3 here is CASSLGSGTENTEAFF. CDR3 sequence (DNA): TGTGCCAGCAGTTTAGGTTCCGGGACAGAGAACACTGAAGCTTTCTTT.

This chain joins TRBV5-1 and TRBJ2-1; tentatively, D is TRBD1 (5 bases). Trimming cost V 0 bases and J 7 bases, with 14 bases left between them. Germline assignment: CDR1 SGHRS and CDR2 YFSETQ. The CDR3 is 15 amino acids. CDR3 coding DNA: TGCGCCAGCAGCTTGGATAGGGGTTTGTCGAATGAGCAGTTCTTC. It is translated as CASSLDRGLSNEQFF.

The genes are TRBV4-2 and TRBJ1-4; 9 nucleotides align to TRBD1. The CDR3 spans 17 residues. V lost 0 bases to trimming and J lost 7 bases; unmatched junction nucleotides: 9. In germline, CDR1 is LGHNA, CDR2 YNFKEQ. The CDR3 bases are TGTGCCAGCAGCCAAGATCCTCACAGGGGGCGATTTGAAAAACTGTTTTTT. This gives the protein CASSQDPHRGRFEKLFF.

V usage is TRBV4-3 and J usage is TRBJ1-2; TRBD1 matches at 7 bases. Germline trimming cut 5 bases from V and 0 bases from J; bases unmatched to any gene: 6. The CDR3 has 15 amino acids. Germline V gene data show CDR1 as LGHNA and CDR2 as YSLEER. The CDR3 bases are TGCGCCAGCAGCGGGACAGCTTCGCCTAACTATGGCTACACCTTC. Its translation is CASSGTASPNYGYTF.

Here the CDR3 DNA reads TGTGCCAGCAGCTTCTTGGCATCGGGTCCCGAGACCCAGTACTTC. This encodes CASSFLASGPETQYF. The chain recombines TRBV5-6 with TRBJ2-5; D gene uncertain. Trimming took 2 bases from V and 5 from J, leaving 16 bases between them. CDR3 length equals 15 residues. The germline CDR1 and CDR2 sequences are SGHDT and YYEEEE.

The chain employs TRBV6-6 and TRBJ2-1; the match to TRBD2 covers 8 bases. V gave up 4 bases and J gave up 8 bases; unmatched junction bases: 7. The CDR3 has 14 amino acids. Germline lookup yields CDR1 MNHNY and CDR2 SVGAGI (reference sequence). This CDR3 reads CASSFQRERYEQFF. DNA for the CDR3: TGTGCCAGCAGTTTCCAGCGGGAGAGGTATGAGCAGTTCTTC.

The chain links TRBV28 to TRBJ1-2, with D possibly matching TRBD1 (5 bases). From germline, CDR1 is MDHEN and CDR2 SYDVKM. V lost 4 bases and J 3 bases, leaving 12 bases between the germline ends. The CDR3 extends over 14 amino acids. CDR3 sequence reads: CASSSPGGDYGYTF. In nucleotides, the CDR3 is TGTGCCAGCAGTTCCCCCGGGGGGGACTATGGCTACACCTTC.

The rearrangement uses TRBV10-3 and TRBJ2-7; 12 bases are shared with TRBD1. The J segment lost 4 bases and the V segment lost 8 bases, leaving 6 bases of the junction unmatched. Germline CDR1 ENHRY, CDR2 SYGVKD. The CDR3 length is 14 residues. CDR3 sequence reads: CAIEMGQGAYEQYF. For the CDR3, the DNA is TGTGCCATCGAAATGGGACAGGGGGCATACGAGCAGTACTTC.

The chain uses TRBV5-1 and TRBJ2-5, with a tentative D call TRBD1 (6 bases). Germline loops: CDR1 SGHRS, CDR2 YFSETQ. CDR3 length: 15 residues. V shed 0 bases and J shed 1 base, with 10 bases lying between them. The chain's CDR3 is CASSLGGRGQETQYF. Written as DNA, the CDR3 is TGCGCCAGCAGCTTGGGGGGGCGCGGCCAAGAGACCCAGTACTTC.

The V call is TRBV28, the J call TRBJ2-7; maybe TRBD2 (6 bases). The V gene's germline CDR1 is MDHEN and CDR2 SYDVKM. This CDR3 spans 14 amino acids. V lost 3 bases and J 1 base, leaving 10 bases between the germline ends. CDR3 residues: CASSFSGPSYEQYF. CDR3 nucleotide sequence: TGTGCCAGCAGTTTTAGCGGACCTTCCTACGAGCAGTACTTC.

This rearrangement joins TRBV18 to TRBJ2-7, with 14 positions matching TRBD2. V trimming: 5 bases; J trimming: 0 bases; junction bases outside the gene matches: 12. The CDR3 length is 19 residues. In germline, CDR1 is KGHSH, CDR2 LQKENI. The DNA for the CDR3 is TGTGCCAGCTCAAACCTCGGGACTAGCGGGAGAGGAAGCTCCTACGAGCAGTACTTC. Translating gives CASSNLGTSGRGSSYEQYF.

The V call is TRBV2, the J call TRBJ1-2, with TRBD1 identical over 8 bases. CDR1 and CDR2 (germline): SNHLY, FYNNEI. The CDR3 totals 16 residues. The V segment lost 7 bases and the J segment 4 bases; nucleotides outside the gene matches: 14. CDR3 nucleotide sequence: TGTGCCAGCACCCAAGCCCGGCAGGGGGCGGTCTATGGCTACACCTTC. Translation gives CASTQARQGAVYGYTF.

J is TRBJ2-7 and V is TRBV18, with 7 bases aligning to TRBD1. The CDR3 totals 14 residues. V shed 0 bases, J shed 2 bases, and the junction held 1 base outside the gene matches. From germline, CDR1 is KGHSH and CDR2 LQKENI. Written as DNA, the CDR3 is TGTGCCAGCTCACCACCGACAGGGACCTACGAGCAGTACTTC. It translates to CASSPPTGTYEQYF.

CDR3 nucleotide sequence: TGCAGTGCTAGTGACAGATTAGAGACCCAGTACTTC. The encoded protein is CSASDRLETQYF. This chain connects TRBV20-1 to TRBJ2-5; TRBD1 might be the D (5 bases). V lost 3 bases and J lost 4, with 9 bases in between. CDR1 and CDR2 from the germline V gene are DFQATT and SNEGSKA (reference sequence). This CDR3 comprises 12 residues.

This rearrangement joins TRBV7-8 to TRBJ2-5; a possible D gene is TRBD1 (5 bases). In germline, CDR1 is SGHVS, CDR2 FQNEAQ. V gave up 8 bases and J gave up 4 bases, with 14 bases separating them. The CDR3 is 13 amino acids. The CDR3 DNA is TGTGCCAGCTCCCCAGGGCCCATAGAGACCCAGTACTTC. This sequence encodes CASSPGPIETQYF.

This sequence joins TRBV6-2 or TRBV6-3 and TRBJ1-1, with 8 bases that match TRBD1. V was pared by 0 bases and J by 6 bases, with 6 bases of the junction left unmatched. This CDR3 has 15 amino acids. CDR1 and CDR2 (germline): MNHEY, SVGEGT. The CDR3 nucleotides read TGTGCCAGCAGTTACTCCAGGACAGGGTGGCCTGAAGCTTTCTTT. Its protein is CASSYSRTGWPEAFF.

The J gene is TRBJ2-1, the V gene TRBV7-8; 8 positions match TRBD2. Germline assignment: CDR1 SGHVS and CDR2 FQNEAQ. This CDR3 region has 15 residues. Losses at the gene ends were 3 bases for V and 6 bases for J; bases not matched to a gene: 7. The CDR3 reads CASSFMGLVSNEQFF. DNA of the CDR3: TGTGCCAGCAGCTTTATGGGACTAGTTTCCAATGAGCAGTTCTTC.

V and J are TRBV30 and TRBJ2-1; 10 nucleotides line up with TRBD2. The CDR3 loop spans 15 amino acids. Trimming at V came to 4 bases and at J to 7 bases, leaving 10 bases not matched to a gene. Germline lookup yields CDR1 GTSNPN and CDR2 SVGIG (reference sequence). CDR3: CAWNTGTSVGNEQFF. In nucleotides, the CDR3 is TGTGCCTGGAATACCGGGACTAGCGTAGGAAATGAGCAGTTCTTC.

This clone was seen a handful of times. The J gene is TRBJ2-2, the V gene TRBV11-2; D is perhaps TRBD1 (5 bases). CDR1 and CDR2 (germline): SGHAT, FQNNGV. V dropped 5 bases and J dropped 4 bases, with 17 bases sitting between them. The CDR3 has 16 residues. CDR3 sequence reads: CASSTQGNKGTGELFF. DNA of the CDR3: TGTGCCAGCAGCACTCAGGGAAACAAGGGCACCGGGGAGCTGTTTTTT.

The chain uses TRBV25-1 and TRBJ2-1, with D unresolved. The CDR3 length is 13 residues. V lost 4 bases to trimming and J lost 4 bases, with 8 bases between them. Germline V gene sequence: CDR1 MGHDK, CDR2 SYGVNS. The CDR3 is CASSGAFYNEQFF. The DNA for the CDR3 is TGTGCCAGCAGTGGGGCGTTTTACAATGAGCAGTTCTTC.

V gene TRBV14 combines with J gene TRBJ2-3, with TRBD2 matching over 13 bases. The length of the CDR3 is 15 residues. Germline CDR1 SGHDN, CDR2 FVKESK. J gave up 4 bases and V 5 bases, and 3 bases lay outside the gene matches. The CDR3 bases are TGTGCCAGCAGCGGACTAGCGGGAGTTTCAGATACGCAGTATTTT. The encoded protein is CASSGLAGVSDTQYF.

A word on this clone: The junction shows a germline mismatch at one end, possibly a read error. The chain joins TRBV11-2 to TRBJ2-5; D uncertain. The CDR3 is 14 residues long. CDR1 SGHAT and CDR2 FQNNGV come from the germline V gene. The CDR3 DNA sequence: TGTGCCAGCAGCTCCGCGGCCCCCTCCGCTACCCGACACTTC. Protein: CASSSAAPSATRHF.

This chain uses TRBV5-1 with TRBJ1-2; 11 nucleotides line up with TRBD1. Looked up from germline, CDR1 is SGHRS and CDR2 is YFSETQ. The V and J ends lost 4 bases and 7 bases, in that order; junction bases with no gene match: 6. CDR3 length: 14 amino acids. CDR3 nucleotide sequence: TGCGCCAGCAGCAAGGACAGGGGGCCCCTTGGCTACACCTTC. It specifies CASSKDRGPLGYTF.

The table lists this clone with a few counts. The V and J genes are TRBV7-2 and TRBJ2-7; D is perhaps TRBD1 (6 bases). The germline V gene encodes CDR1 SGHTA and CDR2 FQGNSA. This CDR3 has 13 residues. V was clipped by 7 bases and J by 2 bases, with 12 bases between them. The CDR3 here is CASTSDSAYEQYF. The CDR3 DNA is TGTGCCAGCACCTCGGACAGCGCCTACGAGCAGTACTTC.

CDR3 protein: CAIGGLAGAGETQYF. In DNA, the CDR3 is TGTGCCATTGGGGGGCTAGCGGGAGCAGGGGAGACCCAGTACTTC. The chain recombines TRBV10-3 with TRBJ2-5, with 10 bases aligning to TRBD2. V trimming: 9 bases; J trimming: 5 bases; junction bases outside the gene matches: 12. Germline assignment: CDR1 ENHRY and CDR2 SYGVKD. The CDR3 extends over 15 amino acids.

The chain carries TRBV6-5 and TRBJ1-5, with D tentatively TRBD1 (6 bases). Per the germline V gene, CDR1 is MNHEY and CDR2 is SVGAGI. This CDR3 comprises 14 residues. Trimming took 5 bases from V and 7 from J, leaving 15 bases between them. CDR3 DNA sequence: TGTGCCAGCAGTCTAGCCTCAGGGGACCAGCCCCAGCATTTT. Its translation is CASSLASGDQPQHF.

The rearrangement links TRBV29-1 to TRBJ1-1; D may be TRBD1 (6 bases). Germline CDR1 and CDR2: SQVTM and ANQGSEA. The CDR3 loop spans 16 amino acids. V was cut by 6 bases and J by 1 base, with 21 bases left in between. Here the CDR3 DNA reads TGCAGCGTGACAGGTGAGGCTACCAAATGGAACACTGAAGCTTTCTTT. Translation gives CSVTGEATKWNTEAFF.

CDR3: CASSLRGRGDNEQFF. The DNA of the CDR3 is TGTGCCAGCAGCTTACGCGGGAGGGGGGACAATGAGCAGTTCTTC. The V and J genes are TRBV7-6 and TRBJ2-1; 9 bases line up with TRBD2. J gave up 5 bases and V 2 bases, and 4 bases lay outside the gene matches. The CDR3 sequence is 15 residues long. The V gene's germline CDR1 is SGHVS and CDR2 FNYEAQ. Full variable domain (missing parts from reference TRBV7-6 and TRBJ2-1): GAGVSQSPRYKVTKRGQDVALRCDPISGHVSLYWYRQALGQGPEFLTYFNYEAQQDKSGLPNDRFSAERPEGSISTLTIQRTEQRDSAMYRCASSLRGRGDNEQFFGPGTRLTVL.